The table lists the clone carrying this T cell receptor (beta chain) with a few counts. This sample is drawn from a study of T cells after yellow fever vaccination. Trimming took off 0 bases at V and 5 bases at J, with 14 bases between the two ends. This CDR3 comprises 16 residues. Germline V gene sequence: CDR1 SGDLS, CDR2 YYNGEE. TCRdb itself ran the 5' RACE reads through MiXCR, one entry per CDR3 protein. Of over 250,000 distinct CDR3 sequences in the sample, around 4.9% are singletons; the top ten hold 3% to 4%. V gene TRBV9 combines with J gene TRBJ2-2; tentatively, D is TRBD1 (6 bases). The specimen comprised CD4+ T cells sorted from PBMCs, sampled on the day of the yellow fever booster vaccination. The sequence came from a man aged 18 to 29 who received the YFV17D yellow fever vaccine. The CDR3 nucleotides are TGTGCCAGCAGCGTAGTATCAGGGGCTCGGACCGGGGAGCTGTTTTTT. Its translation is CASSVVSGARTGELFF.